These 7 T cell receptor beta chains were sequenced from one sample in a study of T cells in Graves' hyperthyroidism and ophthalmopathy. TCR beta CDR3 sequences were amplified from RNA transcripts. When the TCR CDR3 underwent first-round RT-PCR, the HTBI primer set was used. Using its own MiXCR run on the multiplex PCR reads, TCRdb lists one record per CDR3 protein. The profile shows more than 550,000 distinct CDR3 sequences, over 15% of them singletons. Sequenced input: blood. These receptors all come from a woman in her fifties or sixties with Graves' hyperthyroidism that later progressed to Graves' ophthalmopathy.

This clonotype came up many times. The DNA for the CDR3 is TGTGCCAGCAGTTCGGGGGGCCTTGGCGGGGAGCTGTTTTTT. This gives the protein CASSSGGLGGELFF. The chain recombines TRBV12-3 or TRBV12-4 with TRBJ2-2; tentative D call: TRBD2 (7 bases). The CDR3 has 14 amino acids. V lost 4 bases and J lost 7, with 13 bases in between.

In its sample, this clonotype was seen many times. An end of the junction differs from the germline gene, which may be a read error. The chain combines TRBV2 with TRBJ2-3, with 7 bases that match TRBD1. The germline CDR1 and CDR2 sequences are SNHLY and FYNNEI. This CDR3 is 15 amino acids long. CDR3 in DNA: TGTGCCAGCACCCGAAGAGGGACAGAGACAGCTACGCAGTATTTT. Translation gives CASTRRGTETATQYF.

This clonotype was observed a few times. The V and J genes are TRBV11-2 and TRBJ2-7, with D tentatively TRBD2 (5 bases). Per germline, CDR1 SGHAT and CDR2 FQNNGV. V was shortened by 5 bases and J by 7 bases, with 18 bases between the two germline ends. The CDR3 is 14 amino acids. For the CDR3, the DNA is TGTGCCAGCAGCGCAAATGCGGGCTCCAGGGAGCAGTACTTC. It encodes CASSANAGSREQYF.

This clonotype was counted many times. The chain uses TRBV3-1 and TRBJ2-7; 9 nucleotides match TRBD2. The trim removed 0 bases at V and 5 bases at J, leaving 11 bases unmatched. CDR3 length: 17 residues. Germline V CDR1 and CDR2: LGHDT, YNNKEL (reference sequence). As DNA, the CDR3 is TGTGCCAGCAGCCAAGACGGACCTGCGGGGGGGGTCGACGAGCAGTACTTC. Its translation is CASSQDGPAGGVDEQYF.

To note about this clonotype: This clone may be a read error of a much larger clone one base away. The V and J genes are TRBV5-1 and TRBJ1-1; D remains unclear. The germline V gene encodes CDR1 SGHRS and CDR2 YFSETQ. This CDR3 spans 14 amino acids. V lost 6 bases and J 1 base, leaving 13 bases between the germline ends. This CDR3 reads CASNLTEGNTEAFF. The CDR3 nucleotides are TGCGCCAGCAACCTGACTGAGGGGAACACTGAAGCTTTCTTT. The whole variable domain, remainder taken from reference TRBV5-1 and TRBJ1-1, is KAGVTQTPRYLIKTRGQQVTLSCSPISGHRSVSWYQQTPGQGLQFLFEYFSETQRNKGNFPGRFSGRQFSNSRSEMNVSTLELGDSALYLCASNLTEGNTEAFFGQGTRLTVV.

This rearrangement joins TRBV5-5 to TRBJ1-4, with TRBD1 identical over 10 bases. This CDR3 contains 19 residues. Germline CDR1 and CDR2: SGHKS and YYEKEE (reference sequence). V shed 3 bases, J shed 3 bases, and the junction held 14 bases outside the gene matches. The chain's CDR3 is CASSWEPGTGAGANEKLFF. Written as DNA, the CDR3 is TGTGCCAGCAGCTGGGAACCGGGGACAGGGGCAGGTGCTAATGAAAAACTGTTTTTT.

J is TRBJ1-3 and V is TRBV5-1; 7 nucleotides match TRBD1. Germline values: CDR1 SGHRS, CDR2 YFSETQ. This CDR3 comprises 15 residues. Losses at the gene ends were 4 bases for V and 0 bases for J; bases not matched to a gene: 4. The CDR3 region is CASSDREGSGNTIYF. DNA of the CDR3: TGCGCCAGCAGCGACAGGGAGGGCTCTGGAAACACCATATATTTT.